Below, 20 T cell receptor beta chains from the same sample are listed, as sequenced in a study of blood T cell repertoires in COVID-19. Sequencing used immunoSEQ multiplex PCR; TCRdb keeps in-frame clones, though not all of them. In the table there are about 230,000 clones, 85% to 90% of which are singletons. Sequencing used peripheral blood. The receptors shown here come from a man aged 50 or older with COVID-19, enrolled during active disease.

The chain is built from TRBV18 and TRBJ1-2; the match to TRBD1 covers 8 bases. The germline CDR1 and CDR2 sequences are KGHSH and LQKENI. V lost 6 bases to trimming and J lost 7 bases; unmatched junction nucleotides: 10. This CDR3 contains 14 residues. As DNA, the CDR3 is TGTGCCAGCTCTCCCCGGGACAGGTCGTTTGGCTACACCTTC. Translation: CASSPRDRSFGYTF.

The V and J genes are TRBV29-1 and TRBJ1-5; maybe TRBD1 (6 bases). Germline loops: CDR1 SQVTM, CDR2 ANQGSEA. The CDR3 contains 13 residues. Between the trimmed V and J ends, which lost 8 bases and 4 bases, there was a span of 15 bases. CDR3 nucleotide sequence: TGCAGCCCTCAGGGGCAGCCTAATCAGCCCCAGCATTTT. It is translated as CSPQGQPNQPQHF.

The chain carries TRBV27 and TRBJ2-3, with 11 bases matching TRBD1. Germline values: CDR1 MNHEY, CDR2 SMNVEV (reference sequence). The J segment lost 0 bases and the V segment lost 6 bases, leaving 8 bases of the junction unmatched. The CDR3 has 17 residues. The CDR3 loop is CASSPDRGQGSTDTQYF. The CDR3 coding sequence is TGTGCCAGCAGCCCGGACAGGGGGCAGGGTAGCACAGATACGCAGTATTTT.

The rearrangement uses TRBV5-1 and TRBJ1-2; D may be TRBD1 (5 bases). The CDR3 runs 15 residues. The V gene's germline CDR1 is SGHRS and CDR2 YFSETQ. V was shortened by 0 bases and J by 0 bases, with 9 bases between the two germline ends. Here the CDR3 reads CASSLALTANYGYTF. Here the CDR3 DNA reads TGCGCCAGCAGCTTGGCCTTGACAGCTAACTATGGCTACACCTTC.

The chain is built from TRBV2 and TRBJ2-7; no firm D call. This CDR3 region has 12 residues. CDR1 and CDR2 from the germline V gene are SNHLY and FYNNEI. The V gene lost 7 bases and the J gene lost 2 bases, with 9 bases spanning the gap. The CDR3: CASTFLAYEQYF. The DNA for the CDR3 is TGTGCCAGCACCTTCCTAGCCTACGAGCAGTACTTC.

This clone was counted a single time. The J gene is TRBJ2-7, the V gene TRBV27; 12 nucleotides match TRBD1. The CDR3 is 16 residues long. V lost 4 bases, J lost 7 bases, and 11 bases stayed unmatched. CDR1 is MNHEY, CDR2 SMNVEV, per germline (reference sequence). The CDR3 nucleotides are TGTGCCAGCAGTTCCTATTCCGGGACAGGGGGCTCAGAGCAGTACTTC. Translation gives CASSSYSGTGGSEQYF.

The chain recombines TRBV5-1 with TRBJ2-2; 7 bases match TRBD1. The germline V gene encodes CDR1 SGHRS and CDR2 YFSETQ. J lost 2 bases, V lost 6 bases, and 4 bases had no gene match. CDR3 size: 14 residues. This CDR3 is CASNDRANTGELFF. CDR3 nucleotide sequence: TGCGCCAGCAACGACAGGGCAAACACCGGGGAGCTGTTTTTT.

V usage is TRBV19 and J usage is TRBJ2-3, with 10 bases fitting TRBD2. V was clipped by 6 bases and J by 4 bases; unmatched bases: 4. The germline V gene encodes CDR1 LNHDA and CDR2 SQIVND (reference sequence). The CDR3 runs 14 residues. CDR3 DNA: TGTGCCAGTAGCCTAGCGGGGGTTTCAGATACGCAGTATTTT. Its protein is CASSLAGVSDTQYF.

A few counts support this clone. The chain carries TRBV4-2 and TRBJ1-2; D is unclear. Trimming shortened V by 0 bases and J by 8 bases, and 13 bases separated the two germline ends. CDR1 LGHNA and CDR2 YNFKEQ come from the germline V gene. The CDR3 contains 14 residues. CDR3 region: CASSQDDGVGGYTF. CDR3 DNA: TGTGCCAGCAGCCAAGATGACGGGGTTGGCGGCTACACCTTC.

The chain carries TRBV6-5 and TRBJ1-1, with unresolved D. Deletions cut 2 bases from V and 1 base from J, with 5 bases between. This CDR3 is 13 amino acids long. Germline V gene data show CDR1 as MNHEY and CDR2 as SVGAGI. The CDR3 nucleotides read TGTGCCAGCAGTTACGCAGGGAACACTGAAGCTTTCTTT. This codes for CASSYAGNTEAFF.

This clone came up once. The V and J genes are TRBV5-4 and TRBJ2-1; 11 nucleotides line up with TRBD2. V lost 0 bases, J lost 8 bases, and 7 bases stayed unmatched. The CDR3 contains 16 residues. Per the germline V gene, CDR1 is SGHNT and CDR2 is YYREEE (reference sequence). Written as DNA, the CDR3 is TGTGCCAGCAGCTTGGCAGTAGCGGGGGGGCTTTATGAGCAGTTCTTC. Translated: CASSLAVAGGLYEQFF.

The chain links TRBV7-9 to TRBJ1-6; the D gene is possibly TRBD1 (5 bases). Trimming shortened V by 4 bases and J by 4 bases, and 14 bases separated the two germline ends. Germline V gene lookup returns CDR1 SEHNR and CDR2 FQNEAQ (reference sequence). CDR3 length equals 16 residues. The DNA of the CDR3 is TGTGCCAGCAGCTCTAATAATACAGGATATAATTCACCCCTCCACTTT. It encodes CASSSNNTGYNSPLHF. The variable domain in full, completed from reference TRBV7-9 and TRBJ1-6, reads DTGVSQNPRHKITKRGQNVTFRCDPISEHNRLYWYRQTLGQGPEFLTYFQNEAQLEKSRLLSDRFSAERPKGSFSTLEIQRTEQGDSAMYLCASSSNNTGYNSPLHFGNGTRLTVT.

The chain links TRBV27 to TRBJ2-7; 10 bases match TRBD1. V lost 5 bases, J lost 5 bases, and 12 bases stayed unmatched. Per the germline V gene, CDR1 is MNHEY and CDR2 is SMNVEV (reference sequence). This CDR3 comprises 16 residues. CDR3 DNA sequence: TGTGCCAGCAGTAGAGATGGTGGACAGGGGGTGGACGAGCAGTACTTC. It yields the protein CASSRDGGQGVDEQYF.

This clone was detected once. The J gene is TRBJ2-2, the V gene TRBV7-9; TRBD2 matches 16 bases. Trimming removed 5 bases from V and 3 bases from J; junction bases left unmatched: 3. CDR1 is SEHNR, CDR2 FQNEAQ, per germline (reference sequence). The CDR3 runs 17 residues. The CDR3 is CASSPGTSGRDTGELFF. CDR3 bases: TGTGCCAGCAGCCCCGGGACTAGCGGGAGGGACACCGGGGAGCTGTTTTTT.

The chain uses TRBV4-2 and TRBJ2-4; 14 bases match TRBD2. The CDR3 length is 21 residues. The germline V gene encodes CDR1 LGHNA and CDR2 YNFKEQ. After removal of 4 bases from V and 1 base from J, the junction contained 15 bases not matched to a gene. The CDR3 DNA reads as TGTGCCAGCAGCCGTTCACCCAGTGGACTAGCGGGAGGTTCGGCCAAAAACATTCAGTACTTC. It translates to CASSRSPSGLAGGSAKNIQYF.

The chain has TRBV6-2 or TRBV6-3 and TRBJ2-7, with TRBD2 identical over 8 bases. CDR3 length: 14 residues. Per the germline V gene, CDR1 is MNHEY and CDR2 is SVGEGT. The V gene end was trimmed by 2 bases and the J gene end by 7 bases; junction bases not matched to a gene: 7. Here the CDR3 DNA reads TGTGCCAGCAGTTACCGTCCCGGGGGGGGAGAGCAGTACTTC. Its translation: CASSYRPGGGEQYF.

The chain links TRBV29-1 to TRBJ2-3; 11 bases line up with TRBD2. This CDR3 is 15 amino acids long. Per germline, CDR1 SQVTM and CDR2 ANQGSEA. V gave up 6 bases and J gave up 3 bases; unmatched junction bases: 8. The CDR3 protein is CSVLLLAGETDTQYF. The CDR3 DNA reads as TGCAGCGTACTGTTACTAGCGGGGGAGACAGATACGCAGTATTTT.

The chain joins TRBV19 to TRBJ1-5, with TRBD1 matching 9 bases. CDR3 length equals 15 residues. Germline V gene lookup returns CDR1 LNHDA and CDR2 SQIVND (reference sequence). The V segment lost 8 bases and the J segment 4 bases; nucleotides outside the gene matches: 9. In DNA, the CDR3 is TGTGCCAGTTCCCCCGGGACAGGGTTAAATCAGCCCCAGCATTTT. It specifies CASSPGTGLNQPQHF.

The table lists this clone with a count of one. The chain links TRBV2 to TRBJ2-3; D gene unclear. Germline V gene lookup returns CDR1 SNHLY and CDR2 FYNNEI. V was shortened by 7 bases and J by 7 bases, with 9 bases between the two germline ends. This CDR3 has 11 residues. The CDR3 bases are TGTGCCAGCACCGCCCAGTATACGCAGTATTTT. Its protein product is CASTAQYTQYF.

In this sample, this clone turned up a few times. This chain links TRBV6-1 with TRBJ2-1, with D perhaps TRBD1 (5 bases). The CDR3 consists of 14 residues. With 1 base removed from V and 4 bases from J, the gap between germline ends came to 8 bases. Looked up from germline, CDR1 is MNHNS and CDR2 is SASEGT. The CDR3 is CASSEVSGYNEQFF. The CDR3, as DNA: TGTGCCAGCAGTGAAGTGTCAGGGTACAATGAGCAGTTCTTC.